The sequence of this TCR beta chain was determined in a study of blood T cell repertoires in COVID-19 (dated by TCRdb to 2019 to 2021). In terms of the full investigation: Collaborator samples came from the United States, Italy and Spain and covered acute and convalescent phases of COVID-19. The material from the prospective study consisted of cDNA or gDNA derived from T cells, B-cell-depleted T cells, or PBMCs. Subjects who had been exposed to COVID-19, were actively infected with it, or had recovered from it provided the deeply sampled blood TCRbeta repertoires that made up the dataset. The repertoires were made available in a free public database intended to serve as a resource for research on the immune response to SARS-CoV-2. The samples were drawn from two sources: the first 160 participants of the ongoing ImmuneRACE study, and over 950 subjects contributed by 6 global collaborators. A de-identified subject ID, COVID-19 status, age in years and sex were almost always included in the sample metadata. Where HLA class I and class II types were available, the types were taken from metadata supplied by the sample provider, not from assay-based typing.

The immunoSEQ Assay, a bias-controlled multiplex PCR, was used to amplify TCRbeta CDR3 regions from genomic DNA. Per the original workflow: The number of nucleated cells in each sample was estimated by amplification of reference gene primers within the assay. To quantify the absolute abundance of each unique TCRbeta CDR3 rearrangement, sequence reads were collapsed and filtered. For each sample, productive Simpson clonality was calculated as the square root of Simpson's diversity index over productive rearrangements. The immuneACCESS repertoire file appears here via TCRdb, limited to in-frame rearrangements. These files lack a portion of the clones; in checked studies, under half of the deficit traces to unresolved V genes, and the cause of the others is not known. V and J calls plus clone size are reproduced from that table; the DNA served to infer D and trimming. The sample contains over 50,000 clones, roughly 83% of them found a single time. The top ten clonotypes cover roughly 15% of the sample.

In Seattle, one collaborating source enrolled patients while the infection was active and tracked those patients longitudinally over the course of disease. Each collaborating institution followed its own protocols to collect whole blood in K2EDTA tubes. For TCRbeta analysis, collaborator samples were shipped as frozen whole blood, as isolated PBMCs, or as DNA extracted from either sample type. Via the germline V gene (reference sequence), CDR1 is LGHDT and CDR2 YNNKEL. V is shortened by 0 bases, J by 6 bases, and the region joining them spans 3 bases. Including cysteine and phenylalanine, the CDR3 has 11 amino acids. Solely the CDR3 DNA is kept, with 33 bases framed from the first base. Turning to this clone: Its antigen is still unknown. No clone much larger than this one lies a single base away; base qualities are absent.

Study-wide conclusions, independent of this receptor: How much clinical and demographic metadata was included differed by source and by participant, and the metadata was provided uncurated.

This receptor was identified in a man aged 55 to 70 with COVID-19, enrolled during active disease. The chain was built from TRBV3-1 (or the pseudogene TRBV3-2) and TRBJ2-7; the D gene is not confidently resolved. The sample consisted of peripheral blood. This receptor has the CDR3 CASSQEAEQYF. The bases read TGTGCCAGCAGCCAAGAAGCCGAGCAGTACTTC.